These 18 T cell receptor beta chains were all obtained from the same sample, sequenced in a study of PD-L1 blockade in urothelial cancer (dated by TCRdb to about 2017). Library prep was done by the immunoSEQ multiplex PCR assay. The table comes from immuneACCESS by way of TCRdb, which keeps in-frame sequences with V and J called. Part of the clones is missing from these tables; in studies checked, under half for an unresolved V gene and the rest for unknown reasons. The sample records under 95,000 clones, about 83% of which are singletons. The ten largest clones take up approximately 2% of the sample. In light of the paper, this sample's time point label describes: pretreatment peripheral blood. Sequencing used PBMCs, obtained around atezolizumab (anti-PD-L1) treatment. Source of these receptors: a man aged 55 to 70 with urothelial cancer.

The chain combines TRBV5-8 with TRBJ2-1, with 8 bases that match TRBD1. This CDR3 region has 16 residues. The V and J ends lost 4 bases and 8 bases, in that order; junction bases with no gene match: 14. Germline V gene lookup returns CDR1 SGHTS and CDR2 YDEGEE. The CDR3: CASSAPSGQVKHEQFF. The CDR3 DNA reads as TGTGCCAGCAGCGCCCCTTCGGGACAGGTCAAGCATGAGCAGTTCTTC.

V is TRBV10-2 and J is TRBJ2-7; 7 bases map to TRBD1. Germline CDR1 and CDR2: WSHSY and SAAADI. The CDR3 is 15 amino acids. Losses at the gene ends were 5 bases for V and 1 base for J; bases not matched to a gene: 8. CDR3 loop: CASSPTRDRSYEQYF. The CDR3 bases are TGCGCCAGCAGTCCAACCCGGGACAGATCCTACGAGCAGTACTTC.

V usage is TRBV19 and J usage is TRBJ2-7, with 7 bases aligning to TRBD1. Germline V gives CDR1 LNHDA, CDR2 SQIVND (reference sequence). This CDR3 contains 16 residues. J lost 5 bases, V lost 0 bases, and 10 bases had no gene match. The CDR3 reads CASSIDAPGQRNEQYF. In DNA form, the CDR3 reads TGTGCCAGTAGTATAGATGCCCCGGGACAGCGGAACGAGCAGTACTTC.

This chain links TRBV10-1 with TRBJ2-7, with a tentative D call TRBD1 (5 bases). This CDR3 contains 13 residues. Germline V gene sequence: CDR1 WNHNN, CDR2 SYGVQD (reference sequence). Trimming shortened V by 6 bases and J by 3 bases, and 12 bases separated the two germline ends. The CDR3 nucleotides read TGCGCCAGCAGCGACAGACGGAGCTACGAGCAGTACTTC. Translation gives CASSDRRSYEQYF.

This chain connects TRBV19 to TRBJ2-7; maybe TRBD1 (6 bases). CDR3 length: 14 amino acids. V lost 7 bases, J lost 2 bases, and 15 bases lay in between. The germline V gene encodes CDR1 LNHDA and CDR2 SQIVND (reference sequence). In DNA form, the CDR3 reads TGTGCCAGTACCATGGAGGCAGGGGCCTACGAGCAGTACTTC. Amino acids: CASTMEAGAYEQYF.

The V call is TRBV4-3, the J call TRBJ1-4, with a possible D match to TRBD1 (5 bases). The V gene lost 1 base and the J gene lost 4 bases, with 13 bases spanning the gap. This CDR3 is 16 amino acids long. Germline CDR1 and CDR2: LGHNA and YSLEER. The CDR3 DNA reads TGCGCCAGCAGCCAAGGGGGGAGGCGGTATAATGAAAAACTGTTTTTT. Translated, it gives CASSQGGRRYNEKLFF.

This rearrangement joins TRBV5-4 to TRBJ2-7, with a tentative D call TRBD1 (7 bases). The CDR3 sequence is 15 residues long. V was shortened by 4 bases and J by 2 bases, with 16 bases between the two germline ends. Per the germline V gene, CDR1 is SGHNT and CDR2 is YYREEE (reference sequence). CDR3 sequence: CASSRAGQIAYEQYF. For the CDR3, the DNA is TGTGCCAGCAGCAGGGCGGGACAGATTGCCTACGAGCAGTACTTC.

The chain is built from TRBV10-3 and TRBJ2-3, with D unresolved. This CDR3 comprises 14 residues. Germline loops: CDR1 ENHRY, CDR2 SYGVKD. V was shortened by 4 bases and J by 2 bases, with 10 bases between the two germline ends. CDR3 sequence (DNA): TGTGCCATCAGTGCGGAACAGATCACAGATACGCAGTATTTT. Protein product: CAISAEQITDTQYF.

This clone was counted between two and nine times. V is TRBV28 and J is TRBJ2-1, with TRBD2 matching over 12 bases. Germline lookup yields CDR1 MDHEN and CDR2 SYDVKM. J lost 8 bases, V lost 5 bases, and 4 bases had no gene match. This CDR3 region has 14 residues. CDR3 protein: CASSRTSGNHEQFF. The CDR3 nucleotides read TGTGCCAGCAGTCGGACTAGCGGGAACCATGAGCAGTTCTTC.

This clone was seen a handful of times. V is TRBV6-5 and J is TRBJ1-4; tentative D call: TRBD1 (5 bases). Germline V gene data show CDR1 as MNHEY and CDR2 as SVGAGI. The CDR3 runs to 14 residues. Trimming shortened V by 8 bases and J by 0 bases, and 10 bases separated the two germline ends. The CDR3 spells CASARGATNEKLFF. DNA for the CDR3: TGTGCCAGCGCCCGGGGGGCAACTAATGAAAAACTGTTTTTT.

The V gene is TRBV15, the J gene TRBJ2-7, with D maybe TRBD2 (6 bases). The V end lost 1 base, the J end lost 5 bases, and 12 bases lay between the germline ends. CDR3 size: 14 residues. Germline V lookup: CDR1 LNHNV, CDR2 YYDKDF (reference sequence). CDR3 nucleotides: TGTGCCACCAGCAGAGGATCGGGGGTCCACGAGCAGTACTTC. This encodes CATSRGSGVHEQYF.

This clone came up once. The rearrangement links TRBV6-1 to TRBJ1-5; 8 positions agree with TRBD1. Germline loops: CDR1 MNHNS, CDR2 SASEGT. The CDR3 has 15 amino acids. V was pared by 5 bases and J by 4 bases, with 7 bases of the junction left unmatched. The CDR3: CASSLADRGNQPQHF. CDR3 DNA: TGTGCCAGCAGTCTTGCTGACAGGGGTAATCAGCCCCAGCATTTT.

The V gene is TRBV6-6, the J gene TRBJ2-4, with D perhaps TRBD1 (6 bases). Trimming left V 4 bases short and J 6 bases short, with 19 bases between. CDR1 and CDR2 (germline): MNHNY, SVGAGI (reference sequence). The CDR3 sequence is 16 residues long. CDR3 DNA: TGTGCCAGCAGTTCCTCAAAGTCAGGGGCGGGAAACATTCAGTACTTC. Amino acid sequence: CASSSSKSGAGNIQYF.

The V gene is TRBV5-6, the J gene TRBJ1-6; D gene uncertain. Germline V gene lookup returns CDR1 SGHDT and CDR2 YYEEEE. Trimming took off 2 bases at V and 9 bases at J, with 12 bases between the two ends. CDR3 length: 14 amino acids. CDR3: CASSFDRAGSPLHF. DNA for the CDR3: TGTGCCAGCAGCTTCGACCGGGCGGGTTCACCCCTCCACTTT.

This clone turned up a few times. The chain employs TRBV10-1 and TRBJ2-7; 10 nucleotides line up with TRBD2. This CDR3 is built from 14 residues. Germline V gene sequence: CDR1 WNHNN, CDR2 SYGVQD (reference sequence). J lost 4 bases, V lost 5 bases, and 5 bases had no gene match. The CDR3 here is CASSTGTSDYEQYF. The CDR3 DNA sequence: TGCGCCAGCAGTACCGGGACTAGCGATTACGAGCAGTACTTC.

The chain is built from TRBV19 and TRBJ2-3; TRBD2 agrees at 8 bases. CDR1 is LNHDA and CDR2 is SQIVND in the germline V gene (reference sequence). This CDR3 spans 15 amino acids. The junction had 6 bases not matched to a gene; V was cut back by 5 bases and J by 2 bases. The CDR3 spells CASSGASGLTDTQYF. In DNA form, the CDR3 reads TGTGCCAGTAGTGGGGCTAGCGGGCTCACAGATACGCAGTATTTT.

This chain connects TRBV6-1 to TRBJ1-4, with 12 positions matching TRBD1. Germline values: CDR1 MNHNS, CDR2 SASEGT. This CDR3 is 19 amino acids long. V lost 4 bases to trimming and J lost 0 bases; unmatched junction nucleotides: 9. The CDR3 loop is CASSGTGTGGFPTNEKLFF. The CDR3 DNA reads TGTGCCAGCAGTGGAACCGGGACAGGGGGCTTCCCAACTAATGAAAAACTGTTTTTT.

The chain joins TRBV5-4 to TRBJ1-1; no reliable D call. V lost 5 bases and J 1 base, leaving 3 bases between the germline ends. The CDR3 has 11 residues. Germline CDR1 SGHNT, CDR2 YYREEE (reference sequence). CDR3 loop: CASSRNTEAFF. DNA for the CDR3: TGTGCCAGCAGTCGGAACACTGAAGCTTTCTTT.